Shown below are 9 T cell receptor beta chains from a single sample sequenced in a study of blood T cell repertoires in COVID-19. TCRdb's table, derived via immunoSEQ multiplex PCR, lists solely in-frame clones and lacks some. Among about 180,000 clones listed, 80% to 90% were seen once. The sample consisted of peripheral blood. These receptors were collected from a woman in her seventies with COVID-19, enrolled during active disease.

The chain is built from TRBV27 and TRBJ2-1; 8 bases fit TRBD2. Germline V CDR1 and CDR2: MNHEY, SMNVEV (reference sequence). Germline trimming cut 3 bases from V and 7 bases from J; bases unmatched to any gene: 8. The CDR3 totals 15 residues. CDR3 DNA: TGTGCCAGCAGTTTGGTGGTAGCGGGAAATAATGAGCAGTTCTTC. Protein: CASSLVVAGNNEQFF.

V usage is TRBV5-4 and J usage is TRBJ2-7, with 10 bases fitting TRBD2. This CDR3 has 16 residues. The V gene's germline CDR1 is SGHNT and CDR2 YYREEE (reference sequence). The trim removed 0 bases at V and 2 bases at J, leaving 5 bases unmatched. CDR3 in amino acids: CASSLGLAGVTYEQYF. The CDR3 DNA reads TGTGCCAGCAGCTTGGGGCTAGCGGGAGTTACCTACGAGCAGTACTTC.

The chain joins TRBV14 to TRBJ2-1, with 7 bases matching TRBD2. The CDR3 is 18 amino acids. With 1 base clipped from V and 1 base from J, the junction kept 10 bases outside the gene matches. Germline assignment: CDR1 SGHDN and CDR2 FVKESK. CDR3 amino acids: CASSQGPVAGVSYNEQFF. The DNA for the CDR3 is TGTGCCAGCAGCCAAGGCCCTGTCGCGGGAGTGTCCTACAATGAGCAGTTCTTC.

The rearrangement links TRBV27 to TRBJ1-4, with D possibly being TRBD1 (6 bases). The germline CDR1 and CDR2 sequences are MNHEY and SMNVEV (reference sequence). Between the trimmed V and J ends, which lost 5 bases and 6 bases, there was a span of 19 bases. The CDR3 loop spans 16 amino acids. The CDR3 sequence is CASSPYGTKDYEKLFF. The CDR3 DNA sequence: TGTGCCAGCAGTCCATACGGGACAAAAGATTATGAAAAACTGTTTTTT.

This chain uses TRBV4-3 with TRBJ2-5, with no clear D. The germline V gene encodes CDR1 LGHNA and CDR2 YSLEER. Between the trimmed V and J ends, which lost 0 bases and 6 bases, there was a span of 14 bases. The CDR3 has 15 residues. The CDR3 nucleotides read TGCGCCAGCAGCCAAGATATCGACAAACCAAAGACCCAGTACTTC. This sequence encodes CASSQDIDKPKTQYF.

A single count supports this clone. The chain has TRBV7-9 and TRBJ2-2; 9 positions agree with TRBD2. V trimming: 5 bases; J trimming: 4 bases; junction bases outside the gene matches: 17. The CDR3 is made up of 19 amino acids. In germline, CDR1 is SEHNR, CDR2 FQNEAQ (reference sequence). CDR3 residues: CASSPSGGWASGTTGELFF. The DNA for the CDR3 is TGTGCCAGCAGCCCATCAGGCGGGTGGGCTAGCGGGACCACCGGGGAGCTGTTTTTT.

The V call is TRBV9, the J call TRBJ2-2, with D maybe TRBD2 (5 bases). Per the germline V gene, CDR1 is SGDLS and CDR2 is YYNGEE. Trimming removed 4 bases from V and 1 base from J, with 11 bases in between. CDR3 size: 15 residues. The DNA of the CDR3 is TGTGCCAGCAGCTCTCCGGGAAAGAACACCGGGGAGCTGTTTTTT. As protein: CASSSPGKNTGELFF.

This chain links TRBV9 with TRBJ2-1; 12 nucleotides agree with TRBD2. Germline lookup yields CDR1 SGDLS and CDR2 YYNGEE. V trimming: 4 bases; J trimming: 7 bases; junction bases outside the gene matches: 6. The CDR3 loop spans 15 amino acids. DNA of the CDR3: TGTGCCAGCAGCCTGCGACTAGCGGGAGCGAATGAGCAGTTCTTC. Its translation is CASSLRLAGANEQFF.

The chain couples TRBV5-6 to TRBJ2-7, with TRBD1 matching 12 bases. V lost 4 bases and J lost 6; bases outside the gene matches: 8. The CDR3 runs 15 residues. Germline V gene sequence: CDR1 SGHDT, CDR2 YYEEEE. The CDR3 nucleotides are TGTGCCAGCAGCCAGCCGGGACAGGGGGCGGTCGAGCAGTACTTC. This codes for CASSQPGQGAVEQYF. The whole variable domain, filled in from reference TRBV5-6 and TRBJ2-7, reads DAGVTQSPTHLIKTRGQQVTLRCSPKSGHDTVSWYQQALGQGPQFIFQYYEEEERQRGNFPDRFSGHQFPNYSSELNVNALLLGDSALYLCASSQPGQGAVEQYFGPGTRLTVT.